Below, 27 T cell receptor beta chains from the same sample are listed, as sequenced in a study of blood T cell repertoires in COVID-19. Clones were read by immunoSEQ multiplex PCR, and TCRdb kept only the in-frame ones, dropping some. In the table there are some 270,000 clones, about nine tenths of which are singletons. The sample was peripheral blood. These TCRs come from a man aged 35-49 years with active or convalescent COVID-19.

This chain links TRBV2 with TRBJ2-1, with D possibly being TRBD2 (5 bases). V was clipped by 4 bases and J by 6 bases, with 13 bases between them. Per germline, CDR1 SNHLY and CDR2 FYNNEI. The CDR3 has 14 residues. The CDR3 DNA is TGTGCCAGCAGTGGGGAGCTTTTGGTCAATGAGCAGTTCTTC. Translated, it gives CASSGELLVNEQFF. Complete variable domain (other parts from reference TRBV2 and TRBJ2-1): EPEVTQTPSHQVTQMGQEVILRCVPISNHLYFYWYRQILGQKVEFLVSFYNNEISEKSEIFDDQFSVERPDGSNFTLKIRSTKLEDSAMYFCASSGELLVNEQFFGPGTRLTVL.

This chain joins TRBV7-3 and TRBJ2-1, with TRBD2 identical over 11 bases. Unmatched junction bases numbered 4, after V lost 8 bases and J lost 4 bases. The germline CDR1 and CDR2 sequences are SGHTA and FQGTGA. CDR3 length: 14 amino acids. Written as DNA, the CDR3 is TGTGCCAGCGGGACTAGCGGACCTTACAATGAGCAGTTCTTC. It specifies CASGTSGPYNEQFF. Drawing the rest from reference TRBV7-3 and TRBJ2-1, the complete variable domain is GAGVSQTPSNKVTEKGKYVELRCDPISGHTALYWYRQSLGQGPEFLIYFQGTGAADDSGLPNDRFFAVRPEGSVSTLKIQRTERGDSAVYLCASGTSGPYNEQFFGPGTRLTVL.

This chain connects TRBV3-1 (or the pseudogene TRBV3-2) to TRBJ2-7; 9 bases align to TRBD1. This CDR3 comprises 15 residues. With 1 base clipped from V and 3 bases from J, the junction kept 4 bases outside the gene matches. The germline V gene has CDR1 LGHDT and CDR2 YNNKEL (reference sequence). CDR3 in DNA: TGTGCCAGCAGCCAAGGGACAGGGGATAACTACGAGCAGTACTTC. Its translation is CASSQGTGDNYEQYF.

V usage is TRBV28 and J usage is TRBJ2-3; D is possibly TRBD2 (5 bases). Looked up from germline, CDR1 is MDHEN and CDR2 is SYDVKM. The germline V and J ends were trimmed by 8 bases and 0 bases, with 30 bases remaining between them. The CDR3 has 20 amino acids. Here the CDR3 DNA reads TGTGCCAGCCTAGCAGTTTATTATCTAGGTGGGCCTCTTAGCACAGATACGCAGTATTTT. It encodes CASLAVYYLGGPLSTDTQYF.

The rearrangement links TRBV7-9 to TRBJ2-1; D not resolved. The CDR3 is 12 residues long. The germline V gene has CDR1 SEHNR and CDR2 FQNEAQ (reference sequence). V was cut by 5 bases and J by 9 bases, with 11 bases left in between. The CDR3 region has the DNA TGTGCCAGCAGCGCATTCAGAGGTGAGCAGTTCTTC. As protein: CASSAFRGEQFF.

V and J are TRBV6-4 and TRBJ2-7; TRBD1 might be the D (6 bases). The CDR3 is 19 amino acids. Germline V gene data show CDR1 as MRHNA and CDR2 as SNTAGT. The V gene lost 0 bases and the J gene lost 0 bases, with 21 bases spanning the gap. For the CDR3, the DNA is TGTGCCAGCAGTGACTCCAAGGTCCCCCGGGACACCTTCTCCTACGAGCAGTACTTC. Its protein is CASSDSKVPRDTFSYEQYF.

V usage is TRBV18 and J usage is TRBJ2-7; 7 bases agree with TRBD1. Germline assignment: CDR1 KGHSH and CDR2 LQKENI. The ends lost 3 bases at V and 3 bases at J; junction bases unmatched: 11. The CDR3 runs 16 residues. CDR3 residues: CASSPIRGRTDYEQYF. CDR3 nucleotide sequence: TGTGCCAGCTCACCTATAAGGGGGCGTACCGACTACGAGCAGTACTTC.

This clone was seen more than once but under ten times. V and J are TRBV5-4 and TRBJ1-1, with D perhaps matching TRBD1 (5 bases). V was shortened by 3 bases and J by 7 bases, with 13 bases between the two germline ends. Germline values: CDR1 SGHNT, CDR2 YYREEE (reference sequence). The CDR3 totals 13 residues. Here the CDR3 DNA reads TGTGCCAGCAGCTACCAGGGACTGGATGAAGCTTTCTTT. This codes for CASSYQGLDEAFF.

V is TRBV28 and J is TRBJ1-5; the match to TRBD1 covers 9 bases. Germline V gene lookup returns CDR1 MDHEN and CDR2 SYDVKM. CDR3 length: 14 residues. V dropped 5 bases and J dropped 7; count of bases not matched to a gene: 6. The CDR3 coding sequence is TGTGCCAGCAGTAGACAGGGGGGTCACCAGCCCCAGCATTTT. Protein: CASSRQGGHQPQHF.

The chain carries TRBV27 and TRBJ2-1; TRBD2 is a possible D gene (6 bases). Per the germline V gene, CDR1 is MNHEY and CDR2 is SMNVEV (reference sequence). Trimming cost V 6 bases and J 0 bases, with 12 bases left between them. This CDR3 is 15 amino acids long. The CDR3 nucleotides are TGTGCCAGCAGGACAGTGGGACTCTCCTACAATGAGCAGTTCTTC. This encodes CASRTVGLSYNEQFF.

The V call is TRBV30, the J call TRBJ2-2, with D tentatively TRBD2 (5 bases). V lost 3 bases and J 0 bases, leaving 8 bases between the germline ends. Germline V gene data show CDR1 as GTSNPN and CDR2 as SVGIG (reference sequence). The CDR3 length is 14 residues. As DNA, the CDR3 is TGTGCCTGGAGCAGCGGAACGAACACCGGGGAGCTGTTTTTT. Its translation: CAWSSGTNTGELFF.

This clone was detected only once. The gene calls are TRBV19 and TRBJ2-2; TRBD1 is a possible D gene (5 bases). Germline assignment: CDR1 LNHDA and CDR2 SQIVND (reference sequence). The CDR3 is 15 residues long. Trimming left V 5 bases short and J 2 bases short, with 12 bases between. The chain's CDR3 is CASSWQGTNTGELFF. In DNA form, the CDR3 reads TGTGCCAGTAGTTGGCAGGGCACAAACACCGGGGAGCTGTTTTTT.

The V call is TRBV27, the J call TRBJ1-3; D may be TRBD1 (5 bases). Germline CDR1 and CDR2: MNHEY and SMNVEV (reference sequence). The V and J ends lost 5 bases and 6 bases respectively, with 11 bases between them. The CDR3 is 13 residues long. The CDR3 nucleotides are TGTGCCAGCAGTCGGGGGGGATTAAACACCATATATTTT. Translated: CASSRGGLNTIYF.

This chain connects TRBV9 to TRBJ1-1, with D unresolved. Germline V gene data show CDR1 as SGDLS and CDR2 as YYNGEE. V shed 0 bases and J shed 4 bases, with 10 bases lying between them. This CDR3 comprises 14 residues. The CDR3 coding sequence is TGTGCCAGCAGCGTAGTTGCTGGTAGCACTGAAGCTTTCTTT. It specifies CASSVVAGSTEAFF.

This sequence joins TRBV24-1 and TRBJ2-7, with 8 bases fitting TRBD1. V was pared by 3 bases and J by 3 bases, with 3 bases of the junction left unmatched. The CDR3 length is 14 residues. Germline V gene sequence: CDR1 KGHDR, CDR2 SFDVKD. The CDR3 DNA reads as TGTGCCACCAGTGATCAGGGGGCGAACTACGAGCAGTACTTC. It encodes CATSDQGANYEQYF.

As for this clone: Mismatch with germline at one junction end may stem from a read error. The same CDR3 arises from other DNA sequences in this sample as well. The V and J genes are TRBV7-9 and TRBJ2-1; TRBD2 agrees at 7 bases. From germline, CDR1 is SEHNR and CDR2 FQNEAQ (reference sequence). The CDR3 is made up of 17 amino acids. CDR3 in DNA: TGTGCCAGCAGCTTAGGAGTAGCGGGCGCTACCTATAATGAGCAGTTCTTC. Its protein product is CASSLGVAGATYNEQFF.

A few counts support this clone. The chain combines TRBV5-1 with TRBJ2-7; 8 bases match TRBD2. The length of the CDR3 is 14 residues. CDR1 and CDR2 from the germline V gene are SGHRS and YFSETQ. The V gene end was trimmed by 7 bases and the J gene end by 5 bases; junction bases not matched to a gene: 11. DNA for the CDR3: TGCGCCAGCTCAGGTCCGGGACTAGACGACGAGCAGTACTTC. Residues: CASSGPGLDDEQYF.

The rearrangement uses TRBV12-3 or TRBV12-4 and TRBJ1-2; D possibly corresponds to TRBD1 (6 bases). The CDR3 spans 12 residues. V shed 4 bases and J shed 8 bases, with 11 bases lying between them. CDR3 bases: TGTGCCAGCAGTTCACCCCAGGGGGGCTACACCTTC. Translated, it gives CASSSPQGGYTF.

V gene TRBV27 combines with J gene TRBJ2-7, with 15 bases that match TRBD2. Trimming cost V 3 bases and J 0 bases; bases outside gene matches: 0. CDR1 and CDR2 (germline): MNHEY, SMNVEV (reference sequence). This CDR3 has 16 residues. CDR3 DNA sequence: TGTGCCAGCAGTTTGGGACTAGCGGGGGGCTCCTACGAGCAGTACTTC. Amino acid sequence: CASSLGLAGGSYEQYF.

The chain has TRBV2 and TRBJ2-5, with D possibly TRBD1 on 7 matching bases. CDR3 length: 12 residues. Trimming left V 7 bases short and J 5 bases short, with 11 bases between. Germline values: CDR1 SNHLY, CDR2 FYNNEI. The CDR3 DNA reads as TGTGCCAGCAAGGGGGCGGGGGAGACCCAGTACTTC. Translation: CASKGAGETQYF.

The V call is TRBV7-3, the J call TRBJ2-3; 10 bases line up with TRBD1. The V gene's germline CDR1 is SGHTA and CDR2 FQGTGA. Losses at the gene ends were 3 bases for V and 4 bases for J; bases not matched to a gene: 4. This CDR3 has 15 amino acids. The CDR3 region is CASSLGQGSSDTQYF. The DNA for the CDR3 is TGTGCCAGCAGCTTGGGACAGGGGTCTTCAGATACGCAGTATTTT.

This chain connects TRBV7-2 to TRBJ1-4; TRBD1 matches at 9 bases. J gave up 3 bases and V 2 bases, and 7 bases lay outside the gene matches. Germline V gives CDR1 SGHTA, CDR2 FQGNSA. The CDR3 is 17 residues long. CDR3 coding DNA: TGTGCCAGCAGCTTATCGGACAGGGGCCGGGCTAATGAAAAACTGTTTTTT. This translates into CASSLSDRGRANEKLFF.

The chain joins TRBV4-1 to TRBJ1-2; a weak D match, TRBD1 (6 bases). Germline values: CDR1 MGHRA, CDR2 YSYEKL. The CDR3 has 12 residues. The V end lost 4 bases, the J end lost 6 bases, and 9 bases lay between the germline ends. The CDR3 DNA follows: TGCGCCAGCAGCCCTGACAGGAATGGCTACACCTTC. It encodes CASSPDRNGYTF.

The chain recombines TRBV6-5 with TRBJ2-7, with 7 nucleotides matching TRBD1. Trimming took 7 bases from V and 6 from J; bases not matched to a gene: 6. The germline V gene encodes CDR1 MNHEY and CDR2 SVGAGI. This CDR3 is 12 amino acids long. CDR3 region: CASMTRQGEQYF. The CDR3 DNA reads TGTGCCAGCATGACCCGACAGGGCGAGCAGTACTTC.

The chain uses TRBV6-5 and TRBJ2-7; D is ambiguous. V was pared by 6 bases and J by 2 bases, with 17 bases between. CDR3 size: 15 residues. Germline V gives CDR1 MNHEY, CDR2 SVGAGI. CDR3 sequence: CASRSRQLATYEQYF. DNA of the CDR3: TGTGCCAGCAGGAGCAGACAACTGGCGACCTACGAGCAGTACTTC.

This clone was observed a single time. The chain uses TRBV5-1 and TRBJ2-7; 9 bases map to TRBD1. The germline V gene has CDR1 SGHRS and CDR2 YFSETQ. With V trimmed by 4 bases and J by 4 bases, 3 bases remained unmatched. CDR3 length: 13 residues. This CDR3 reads CASSPQGAYEQYF. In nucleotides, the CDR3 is TGCGCCAGCAGCCCACAGGGGGCGTACGAGCAGTACTTC.

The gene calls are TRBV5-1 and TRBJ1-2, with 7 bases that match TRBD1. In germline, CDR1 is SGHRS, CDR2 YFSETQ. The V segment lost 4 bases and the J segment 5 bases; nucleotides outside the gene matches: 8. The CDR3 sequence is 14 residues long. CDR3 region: CASSHTGQEYGYTF. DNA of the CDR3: TGCGCCAGCAGCCATACCGGACAGGAGTATGGCTACACCTTC.